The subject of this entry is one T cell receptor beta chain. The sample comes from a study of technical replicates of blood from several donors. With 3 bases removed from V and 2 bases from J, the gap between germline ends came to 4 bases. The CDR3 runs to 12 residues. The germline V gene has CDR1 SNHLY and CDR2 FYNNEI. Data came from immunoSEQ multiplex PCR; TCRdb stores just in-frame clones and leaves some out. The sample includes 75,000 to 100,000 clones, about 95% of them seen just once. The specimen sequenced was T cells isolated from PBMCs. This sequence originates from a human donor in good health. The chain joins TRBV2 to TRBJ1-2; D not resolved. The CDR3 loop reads CASSDLNYGYTF. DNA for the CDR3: TGTGCCAGCAGTGACTTAAACTATGGCTACACCTTC.